The next 29 T cell receptor beta chains were all read from a single sample in a study of shared clonotypes between healthy human individuals. TCRdb's table, derived via immunoSEQ multiplex PCR, lists solely in-frame clones and lacks some. The table includes a few million clones, 85% to 95% detected once. The sample consisted of naive CD4+ T cells from PBMCs. The subset denotes: CD45RA+ positively selected. Source of these receptors: a young man in good health. Some clones in this sample may be carry-over from other donors' samples.

The chain links TRBV28 to TRBJ2-1, with 7 bases aligning to TRBD1. The CDR3 spans 15 residues. Germline V gene lookup returns CDR1 MDHEN and CDR2 SYDVKM. V lost 1 base, J lost 8 bases, and 8 bases stayed unmatched. The CDR3 nucleotides read TGTGCCAGCAGTTTATTGGGGACAGTTGACCATGAGCAGTTCTTC. Its protein product is CASSLLGTVDHEQFF.

This rearrangement joins TRBV10-3 to TRBJ1-3; D remains unclear. CDR3 length: 19 residues. Trimming removed 7 bases from V and 2 bases from J, with 27 bases in between. The germline CDR1 and CDR2 sequences are ENHRY and SYGVKD. The CDR3, as DNA: TGTGCCATCACCACGCCCACCCCCGAGGTCTCAAGTGCTGGAAACACCATATATTTT. This sequence encodes CAITTPTPEVSSAGNTIYF.

The chain uses TRBV9 and TRBJ1-2, with D hard to call. Trimming left V 1 base short and J 6 bases short, with 19 bases between. The CDR3 spans 16 residues. CDR1 is SGDLS and CDR2 is YYNGEE in the germline V gene. DNA of the CDR3: TGTGCCAGCAGCGTATCGACTTACACAAGGAGGGATGGCTACACCTTC. Translation gives CASSVSTYTRRDGYTF. Full variable domain (remainder filled in from reference TRBV9 and TRBJ1-2): DSGVTQTPKHLITATGQRVTLRCSPRSGDLSVYWYQQSLDQGLQFLIQYYNGEERAKGNILERFSAQQFPDLHSELNLSSLELGDSALYFCASSVSTYTRRDGYTFGSGTRLTVV.

This clone was observed a single time. The V call is TRBV5-5, the J call TRBJ2-1; the D is unclear. V was cut by 6 bases and J by 4 bases, with 5 bases left in between. Germline V lookup: CDR1 SGHKS, CDR2 YYEKEE (reference sequence). CDR3 length: 11 residues. The DNA of the CDR3 is TGTGCCAGCACGGAGTACAATGAGCAGTTCTTC. It codes for CASTEYNEQFF.

V is TRBV9 and J is TRBJ1-2, with D uncertain. The CDR3 has 11 residues. Trimming stripped 4 bases from V and 11 bases from J, with 12 bases between. From germline, CDR1 is SGDLS and CDR2 YYNGEE. DNA of the CDR3: TGTGCCAGCAGCTCGATTACCTCGTACACCTTC. Translation gives CASSSITSYTF.

The CDR3 nucleotides are TGCAGCGTAAATAGTGGAACTGAAGCTTTCTTT. Residues: CSVNSGTEAFF. The gene calls are TRBV29-1 and TRBJ1-1, with unresolved D. The CDR3 extends over 11 amino acids. Germline-derived CDR1 and CDR2 are SQVTM and ANQGSEA. Trimming took 6 bases from V and 5 from J, leaving 10 bases between them. The full variable domain, its missing parts supplied by reference TRBV29-1 and TRBJ1-1, is SAVISQKPSRDICQRGTSLTIQCQVDSQVTMMFWYRQQPGQSLTLIATANQGSEATYESGFVIDKFPISRPNLTFSTLTVSNMSPEDSSIYLCSVNSGTEAFFGQGTRLTVV.

The V and J genes are TRBV5-1 and TRBJ2-7; 11 bases match TRBD2. The CDR3 runs to 16 residues. CDR1 and CDR2 (germline): SGHRS, YFSETQ. The V segment lost 4 bases and the J segment 2 bases; nucleotides outside the gene matches: 8. The CDR3 loop reads CASSVGGTSGPYEQYF. The CDR3 DNA is TGCGCCAGCAGCGTTGGCGGGACTAGCGGACCCTACGAGCAGTACTTC.

V usage is TRBV28 and J usage is TRBJ2-1; D is perhaps TRBD1 (6 bases). Germline V gene data show CDR1 as MDHEN and CDR2 as SYDVKM. V gave up 0 bases and J gave up 7 bases, with 13 bases separating them. The CDR3 spans 15 residues. The CDR3 coding sequence is TGTGCCAGCAGTTTATGGCTGGGGGCGAAAAATGAGCAGTTCTTC. It specifies CASSLWLGAKNEQFF.

The chain links TRBV5-1 to TRBJ2-5; 7 bases are shared with TRBD2. Unmatched junction bases numbered 1, after V lost 4 bases and J lost 1 base. The CDR3 extends over 13 amino acids. The germline CDR1 and CDR2 sequences are SGHRS and YFSETQ. CDR3 region: CASSASGQETQYF. The CDR3 nucleotides are TGCGCCAGCAGCGCTAGCGGCCAAGAGACCCAGTACTTC.

V gene TRBV10-3 combines with J gene TRBJ2-1; 16 bases match TRBD2. Germline-derived CDR1 and CDR2 are ENHRY and SYGVKD. This CDR3 comprises 20 residues. V lost 7 bases and J lost 4; bases outside the gene matches: 16. The CDR3 reads CAINPGLAGGPTNVYNEQFF. The CDR3 nucleotides read TGTGCCATCAACCCGGGACTAGCGGGAGGGCCGACTAACGTATACAATGAGCAGTTCTTC.

This clone was seen once. The chain uses TRBV9 and TRBJ2-2; no clear D gene. The ends were cut back, 0 bases at V and 1 base at J, with 13 bases in the middle. The CDR3 runs to 17 residues. CDR1 is SGDLS and CDR2 is YYNGEE in the germline V gene. CDR3 sequence reads: CASSVGPWAVNTGELFF. The CDR3 DNA is TGTGCCAGCAGCGTAGGGCCTTGGGCGGTGAACACCGGGGAGCTGTTTTTT.

The chain uses TRBV28 and TRBJ2-2; D may be TRBD2 (6 bases). V lost 7 bases and J lost 4, with 10 bases in between. The CDR3 has 13 amino acids. Germline V gene lookup returns CDR1 MDHEN and CDR2 SYDVKM. In DNA form, the CDR3 reads TGTGCCAGCAAATGGGGGGTCACCGGGGAGCTGTTTTTT. Its protein product is CASKWGVTGELFF.

CDR3 sequence: CASSLVGDAFF. In DNA, the CDR3 is TGTGCCAGCAGCTTGGTAGGGGACGCTTTCTTT. The chain has TRBV5-8 and TRBJ1-1; D might be TRBD1 (5 bases). CDR1 SGHTS and CDR2 YDEGEE come from the germline V gene. The V end was cut by 0 bases, the J end by 11 bases, with 8 bases between. The CDR3 covers 11 residues.

Of note for this clone: The same CDR3 also results from other DNA sequences found in this sample. V gene TRBV30 combines with J gene TRBJ1-1; D is unclear. Trimming stripped 2 bases from V and 1 base from J, with 5 bases between. CDR3 length equals 12 residues. Germline V gives CDR1 GTSNPN, CDR2 SVGIG (reference sequence). The CDR3 region is CAWSQQNTEAFF. In DNA form, the CDR3 reads TGTGCCTGGAGTCAGCAGAACACTGAAGCTTTCTTT.

As regards this clone: Other DNA variants within this sample encode the same CDR3. The rearrangement links TRBV7-2 to TRBJ2-3, with 9 bases aligning to TRBD1. Trimming took 5 bases from V and 6 from J; bases not matched to a gene: 6. This CDR3 comprises 14 residues. Per the germline V gene, CDR1 is SGHTA and CDR2 is FQGNSA. The CDR3 DNA sequence: TGTGCCAGCAGCCAGGGACAGGGTGCGGATACGCAGTATTTT. Its protein is CASSQGQGADTQYF.

The chain uses TRBV29-1 and TRBJ2-1, with 7 bases aligning to TRBD2. Germline V gene sequence: CDR1 SQVTM, CDR2 ANQGSEA. The length of the CDR3 is 16 residues. V gave up 7 bases and J gave up 3 bases; unmatched junction bases: 15. The CDR3 region is CSGEDPSSGHYNEQFF. The CDR3 nucleotides are TGCAGCGGCGAGGACCCTTCTAGCGGACACTACAATGAGCAGTTCTTC.

V usage is TRBV19 and J usage is TRBJ2-5; TRBD2 matches at 10 bases. Trimming took 7 bases from V and 4 from J; bases not matched to a gene: 12. Germline V CDR1 and CDR2: LNHDA, SQIVND (reference sequence). The CDR3 length is 16 residues. For the CDR3, the DNA is TGTGCCAGTAAGAGGCTAGCGGGAGAGGGGAGAGAGACCCAGTACTTC. Translating it yields CASKRLAGEGRETQYF.

The rearrangement links TRBV27 to TRBJ2-7, with TRBD1 matching 7 bases. This CDR3 is 14 amino acids long. Germline CDR1 reads MNHEY; CDR2 reads SMNVEV (reference sequence). Germline trimming cut 9 bases from V and 4 bases from J; bases unmatched to any gene: 12. CDR3 nucleotide sequence: TGTGCCAGTTCACGACAGGGCAGTCAATACGAGCAGTACTTC. Its translation: CASSRQGSQYEQYF.

V and J are TRBV27 and TRBJ2-7; 8 bases are shared with TRBD2. The CDR3 sequence is 16 residues long. The V gene end was trimmed by 6 bases and the J gene end by 3 bases; junction bases not matched to a gene: 13. The germline gives CDR1 MNHEY, CDR2 SMNVEV (reference sequence). The DNA of the CDR3 is TGTGCCAGCAGCTCCCGGGGACTAGGCTTTAACTACGAGCAGTACTTC. Its protein is CASSSRGLGFNYEQYF.

The chain links TRBV5-1 to TRBJ1-1, with a possible D match to TRBD1 (6 bases). Germline V lookup: CDR1 SGHRS, CDR2 YFSETQ. The CDR3 loop spans 14 amino acids. Trimming shortened V by 4 bases and J by 10 bases, and 20 bases separated the two germline ends. The CDR3 loop is CASSPEAGGLLAFF. CDR3 nucleotide sequence: TGCGCCAGCAGCCCCGAGGCGGGGGGCTTGCTAGCTTTCTTT. The variable domain in full, completed from reference TRBV5-1 and TRBJ1-1, reads KAGVTQTPRYLIKTRGQQVTLSCSPISGHRSVSWYQQTPGQGLQFLFEYFSETQRNKGNFPGRFSGRQFSNSRSEMNVSTLELGDSALYLCASSPEAGGLLAFFGQGTRLTVV.

The CDR3 reads CASNTHRGEQYF. In DNA form, the CDR3 reads TGTGCCAGCAACACCCACCGCGGCGAGCAGTACTTC. The rearrangement joins TRBV27 to TRBJ2-7; unclear D gene. V was pared by 7 bases and J by 6 bases, with 13 bases between. CDR1 and CDR2 from the germline V gene are MNHEY and SMNVEV (reference sequence). This CDR3 comprises 12 residues.

The chain joins TRBV2 to TRBJ2-3, with D uncertain. The CDR3 has 14 residues. Per germline, CDR1 SNHLY and CDR2 FYNNEI. V was pared by 7 bases and J by 1 base, with 12 bases between. In DNA, the CDR3 is TGTGCCAGCACCAAGACTGGCCGCACAGATACGCAGTATTTT. It encodes CASTKTGRTDTQYF.

This rearrangement joins TRBV6-5 to TRBJ1-2, with D perhaps TRBD1 (6 bases). This CDR3 spans 15 amino acids. CDR1 MNHEY and CDR2 SVGAGI come from the germline V gene. V dropped 6 bases and J dropped 4 bases, with 18 bases sitting between them. The CDR3, as DNA: TGTGCCAGCAGCCCCGCCTGGACAGCTCTCTATGGCTACACCTTC. Amino acid sequence: CASSPAWTALYGYTF.

This chain connects TRBV28 to TRBJ1-4; the D gene is possibly TRBD1 (5 bases). The CDR3 has 15 residues. The germline V gene has CDR1 MDHEN and CDR2 SYDVKM. With 8 bases removed from V and 7 bases from J, the gap between germline ends came to 20 bases. CDR3 sequence: CASLMGGRESEKLFF. DNA for the CDR3: TGTGCCAGCCTCATGGGGGGAAGGGAGAGTGAAAAACTGTTTTTT.

J is TRBJ1-1 and V is TRBV5-4; no firm D call. Germline V gene lookup returns CDR1 SGHNT and CDR2 YYREEE (reference sequence). The CDR3 is made up of 15 amino acids. V was clipped by 4 bases and J by 0 bases, with 13 bases between them. The CDR3 reads CASSPSPDMNTEAFF. The CDR3 DNA follows: TGTGCCAGCAGCCCCTCGCCTGATATGAACACTGAAGCTTTCTTT.

The chain joins TRBV13 to TRBJ2-2; D is unclear. Germline V gene sequence: CDR1 PRHDT, CDR2 FYEKMQ (reference sequence). The V and J ends lost 5 bases and 4 bases respectively, with 26 bases between them. The length of the CDR3 is 19 residues. This CDR3 is CASSSIGLGPTTGTGELFF. The CDR3 nucleotides read TGTGCCAGCAGCAGTATAGGCCTCGGGCCCACGACGGGCACCGGGGAGCTGTTTTTT.

V and J are TRBV28 and TRBJ2-7; possible D gene TRBD2, 7 bases. This CDR3 contains 18 residues. Germline CDR1 is MDHEN and CDR2 is SYDVKM. V was clipped by 6 bases and J by 0 bases, with 24 bases between them. The CDR3 loop reads CASSPGEGGGRLSYEQYF. The CDR3 DNA reads as TGTGCCAGCAGCCCCGGGGAGGGGGGAGGTCGGCTCTCCTACGAGCAGTACTTC.

This chain links TRBV5-4 with TRBJ2-3, with 13 nucleotides matching TRBD2. V was pared by 2 bases and J by 2 bases, with 5 bases of the junction left unmatched. This CDR3 region has 17 residues. The germline gives CDR1 SGHNT, CDR2 YYREEE (reference sequence). CDR3 DNA: TGTGCCAGCAGCTTAGGTGGGACTAGCGGGGTCACAGATACGCAGTATTTT. This codes for CASSLGGTSGVTDTQYF. The complete variable domain, with remaining parts taken from reference TRBV5-4 and TRBJ2-3, reads ETGVTQSPTHLIKTRGQQVTLRCSSQSGHNTVSWYQQALGQGPQFIFQYYREEENGRGNFPPRFSGLQFPNYSSELNVNALELDDSALYLCASSLGGTSGVTDTQYFGPGTRLTVL.

The chain has TRBV7-2 and TRBJ2-7; TRBD1 is a possible D gene (5 bases). V lost 1 base, J lost 2 bases, and 12 bases lay in between. The CDR3 sequence is 15 residues long. Germline CDR1 is SGHTA and CDR2 is FQGNSA. This chain's CDR3 is CASSLEDTHPYEQYF. The CDR3 DNA reads TGTGCCAGCAGCTTAGAGGACACTCATCCCTACGAGCAGTACTTC. Drawing the rest from reference TRBV7-2 and TRBJ2-7, the complete variable domain is GAGVSQSPSNKVTEKGKDVELRCDPISGHTALYWYRQSLGQGLEFLIYFQGNSAPDKSGLPSDRFSAERTGGSVSTLTIQRTQQEDSAVYLCASSLEDTHPYEQYFGPGTRLTVT.